These 27 T cell receptor beta chains were all obtained from the same sample, sequenced in a study of beta chain features in type 1 diabetes. TCRB transcripts that were expressed got sequenced, as all of the isolated RNA had been reverse transcribed. Here immunoSEQ multiplex PCR was the method, and the copy in TCRdb shows in-frame clones only, minus some. The repertoire holds hundreds of thousands of clones, over 25% seen once, with 0.05% to 0.065% in the top ten. Sequences were obtained from naive CD4+ T cells from blood. The receptor set was obtained from a man between 18 and 35 years old in good health.

The rearrangement uses TRBV15 and TRBJ2-3, with 11 nucleotides matching TRBD1. This CDR3 has 16 amino acids. V was clipped by 2 bases and J by 6 bases; unmatched bases: 7. Germline CDR1 and CDR2: LNHNV and YYDKDF (reference sequence). CDR3 in amino acids: CATSRRDRGTKDTQYF. CDR3 sequence (DNA): TGTGCCACCAGCAGACGGGACAGGGGGACGAAGGATACGCAGTATTTT.

This clone was counted only a few times. This sequence joins TRBV30 and TRBJ1-1; D is unclear. In germline, CDR1 is GTSNPN, CDR2 SVGIG (reference sequence). This CDR3 has 12 amino acids. V lost 8 bases and J lost 5, with 15 bases in between. The CDR3 loop reads CAGARAWTEAFF. CDR3 coding DNA: TGTGCCGGAGCCCGTGCGTGGACTGAAGCTTTCTTT.

For the CDR3, the DNA is TGTGCCAGCAGGAGAGGAGCTTCGGGGGCCACTGAAGCTTTCTTT. This sequence encodes CASRRGASGATEAFF. The J gene is TRBJ1-1, the V gene TRBV9; TRBD1 might be the D (6 bases). This CDR3 is built from 15 residues. Per the germline V gene, CDR1 is SGDLS and CDR2 is YYNGEE. The V gene lost 5 bases and the J gene lost 4 bases, with 18 bases spanning the gap.

The chain recombines TRBV6-6 with TRBJ1-1, with TRBD1 as a possible D gene (6 bases). The CDR3 has 15 amino acids. Trimming pared 2 bases from V and 5 bases from J, leaving 15 bases between. From germline, CDR1 is MNHNY and CDR2 SVGAGI (reference sequence). CDR3 sequence: CASSYGDGGRTEAFF. In DNA, the CDR3 is TGTGCCAGCAGTTACGGAGACGGGGGGCGGACTGAAGCTTTCTTT.

This clone has a handful of counts. The rearrangement uses TRBV20-1 and TRBJ2-1, with D unresolved. Germline assignment: CDR1 DFQATT and CDR2 SNEGSKA (reference sequence). V was clipped by 5 bases and J by 10 bases, with 12 bases between them. The CDR3 is 11 residues long. The CDR3: CSAPQIREQFF. CDR3 in DNA: TGCAGTGCTCCACAAATCCGGGAGCAGTTCTTC.

On this clone: This CDR3 is also generated by other DNA sequences in the sample. The rearrangement links TRBV7-7 to TRBJ2-3; 10 bases agree with TRBD2. CDR3 length: 15 residues. Germline CDR1 reads SSHAT; CDR2 reads FNYEAQ (reference sequence). Unmatched junction bases numbered 4, after V lost 6 bases and J lost 1 base. The CDR3 region has the DNA TGTGCCAGCAGTCTCGGACTAGCGGGCACAGATACGCAGTATTTT. Amino acids: CASSLGLAGTDTQYF.

DNA of the CDR3: TGTGCCAGCTCACCAACGCTGGGAGGGATGAACACTGAAGCTTTCTTT. Translating gives CASSPTLGGMNTEAFF. This sequence joins TRBV18 and TRBJ1-1; no reliable D call. The CDR3 extends over 16 amino acids. Trimming took 2 bases from V and 0 from J, leaving 13 bases between them. Germline CDR1 is KGHSH and CDR2 is LQKENI.

V gene TRBV2 combines with J gene TRBJ2-1, with TRBD2 matching over 10 bases. Germline loops: CDR1 SNHLY, CDR2 FYNNEI. CDR3 length: 16 amino acids. J gave up 3 bases and V 5 bases, and 7 bases lay outside the gene matches. The CDR3 coding sequence is TGTGCCAGCAGTCGGGCTAGCGGGAGTTACTACAATGAGCAGTTCTTC. As protein: CASSRASGSYYNEQFF.

In DNA form, the CDR3 reads TGTGCCTGGAGTGCCTCCCAAGATCAGCCCCAGCATTTT. This gives the protein CAWSASQDQPQHF. This chain links TRBV30 with TRBJ1-5; D is unclear. The CDR3 extends over 13 amino acids. Germline CDR1 is GTSNPN and CDR2 is SVGIG (reference sequence). Trimming stripped 1 base from V and 5 bases from J, with 9 bases between.

The V and J genes are TRBV29-1 and TRBJ2-3, with D perhaps matching TRBD1 (6 bases). Germline CDR1 is SQVTM and CDR2 is ANQGSEA. CDR3 length equals 14 residues. Trimming removed 7 bases from V and 5 bases from J, with 19 bases in between. The CDR3 region is CSGNRDQDRDTQYF. The CDR3 nucleotides are TGCAGCGGCAACAGGGATCAGGATCGAGATACGCAGTATTTT.

This chain links TRBV29-1 with TRBJ2-1; 11 bases agree with TRBD2. This CDR3 comprises 14 residues. The germline V gene encodes CDR1 SQVTM and CDR2 ANQGSEA. V was clipped by 7 bases and J by 7 bases; unmatched bases: 9. CDR3 bases: TGCAGCGCCGGAGGGGCTAGCGGGGGGAATGAGCAGTTCTTC. Protein sequence: CSAGGASGGNEQFF.

The V and J genes are TRBV29-1 and TRBJ1-1, with a tentative D call TRBD1 (5 bases). The length of the CDR3 is 13 residues. V was clipped by 7 bases and J by 5 bases, with 17 bases between them. CDR1 and CDR2 (germline): SQVTM, ANQGSEA. CDR3 nucleotides: TGCAGCGGACATGTACCTGGGGGAACTGAAGCTTTCTTT. Its translation is CSGHVPGGTEAFF.

This CDR3 reads CAWSVLGANTIYF. CDR3 sequence (DNA): TGTGCCTGGAGTGTTCTGGGGGCGAACACCATATATTTT. The chain employs TRBV30 and TRBJ1-3, with D possibly TRBD1 on 6 matching bases. In germline, CDR1 is GTSNPN, CDR2 SVGIG (reference sequence). Trimming took off 0 bases at V and 7 bases at J, with 10 bases between the two ends. CDR3 length equals 13 residues.

The rearrangement joins TRBV9 to TRBJ2-1; unclear D gene. In germline, CDR1 is SGDLS, CDR2 YYNGEE. V was shortened by 0 bases and J by 0 bases, with 7 bases between the two germline ends. The CDR3 is 15 amino acids. The CDR3 loop reads CASSVAPASYNEQFF. CDR3 coding DNA: TGTGCCAGCAGCGTAGCTCCGGCCTCCTACAATGAGCAGTTCTTC.

About this clone itself: This same CDR3 is encoded by further DNA sequences in the sample. The chain employs TRBV29-1 and TRBJ2-7; 7 nucleotides agree with TRBD1. V shed 7 bases and J 6 bases; nucleotides not matched to a gene: 3. This CDR3 region has 10 residues. Per germline, CDR1 SQVTM and CDR2 ANQGSEA. The CDR3: CSAGTAEQYF. The CDR3 DNA reads as TGCAGCGCTGGGACAGCCGAGCAGTACTTC.

The V and J genes are TRBV5-1 and TRBJ2-1; 7 bases are shared with TRBD1. With V trimmed by 6 bases and J by 6 bases, 15 bases remained unmatched. CDR3 length: 16 amino acids. Germline V gene lookup returns CDR1 SGHRS and CDR2 YFSETQ. CDR3 region: CASNPGENRGLNEQFF. CDR3 nucleotide sequence: TGCGCCAGCAACCCTGGAGAGAACAGGGGCCTCAATGAGCAGTTCTTC.

This clone has a handful of counts. V usage is TRBV30 and J usage is TRBJ2-4, with D possibly matching TRBD1 (6 bases). The CDR3 is 11 residues long. The germline V gene has CDR1 GTSNPN and CDR2 SVGIG (reference sequence). The V end was cut by 3 bases, the J end by 6 bases, with 6 bases between. CDR3 amino acids: CAWRDRNIQYF. The CDR3 nucleotides read TGTGCCTGGAGGGACAGAAACATTCAGTACTTC.

This clone occurred a few times. The genes are TRBV25-1 and TRBJ2-1; the D gene could be TRBD1 or TRBD2 (5 bases each). This CDR3 contains 16 residues. Germline CDR1 MGHDK, CDR2 SYGVNS. V shed 2 bases and J shed 7 bases, with 18 bases lying between them. DNA of the CDR3: TGTGCCAGCAGTGAACCCGGAGGAAGGGGTCCTAATGAGCAGTTCTTC. Translation gives CASSEPGGRGPNEQFF.

This clone was found a few times. The CDR3 DNA reads as TGTGCCTGGAGTGCCGAAGGGGGAGGACTAGCGGGGTTCAATGAGCAGTTCTTC. Translating it yields CAWSAEGGGLAGFNEQFF. The chain employs TRBV30 and TRBJ2-1; 12 nucleotides agree with TRBD2. Trimming cost V 1 base and J 6 bases; bases outside gene matches: 13. This CDR3 region has 18 residues. CDR1 is GTSNPN and CDR2 is SVGIG in the germline V gene (reference sequence).

This clone was seen once. J is TRBJ2-3 and V is TRBV28; D is unresolved. Germline V gene data show CDR1 as MDHEN and CDR2 as SYDVKM. V was shortened by 5 bases and J by 4 bases, with 7 bases between the two germline ends. The CDR3 spans 12 residues. The CDR3 DNA follows: TGTGCCAGCAGTCTGGAGTCAGATACGCAGTATTTT. Translated, it gives CASSLESDTQYF.

The chain combines TRBV5-1 with TRBJ2-7; no firm D call. CDR1 SGHRS and CDR2 YFSETQ come from the germline V gene. The CDR3 runs to 18 residues. Between the trimmed V and J ends, which lost 0 bases and 6 bases, there was a span of 25 bases. The CDR3 loop is CASSLDPQGLTQSGEQYF. The CDR3 DNA reads TGCGCCAGCAGCTTGGACCCTCAAGGTTTGACCCAGTCGGGCGAGCAGTACTTC. The full variable domain, completed using reference TRBV5-1 and TRBJ2-7, is KAGVTQTPRYLIKTRGQQVTLSCSPISGHRSVSWYQQTPGQGLQFLFEYFSETQRNKGNFPGRFSGRQFSNSRSEMNVSTLELGDSALYLCASSLDPQGLTQSGEQYFGPGTRLTVT.

This clone came up once. CDR3 region: CASSMAGGTDTQYF. CDR3 bases: TGTGCCAGTAGTATGGCGGGAGGGACAGATACGCAGTATTTT. V and J are TRBV19 and TRBJ2-3; 9 nucleotides align to TRBD2. The CDR3 is 14 residues long. Germline CDR1 reads LNHDA; CDR2 reads SQIVND (reference sequence). The trim removed 3 bases at V and 3 bases at J, leaving 1 base unmatched.

This clone was counted between two and nine times. The V gene is TRBV19, the J gene TRBJ2-1, with TRBD1 identical over 10 bases. The germline gives CDR1 LNHDA, CDR2 SQIVND (reference sequence). The CDR3 consists of 15 residues. With V trimmed by 5 bases and J by 4 bases, 5 bases remained unmatched. CDR3 nucleotide sequence: TGTGCCAGTAGTCCTAGGGACAGGGGTTACAATGAGCAGTTCTTC. Amino acids: CASSPRDRGYNEQFF.

The V gene is TRBV4-1, the J gene TRBJ2-1; D is possibly TRBD1 or TRBD2 (5 bases each). The CDR3 has 16 amino acids. CDR1 MGHRA and CDR2 YSYEKL come from the germline V gene. The V end was cut by 0 bases, the J end by 0 bases, with 9 bases between. The CDR3 sequence is CASSQERGLSYNEQFF. DNA for the CDR3: TGCGCCAGCAGCCAAGAGAGGGGCCTCTCCTACAATGAGCAGTTCTTC.

This clone turned up a few times. The V and J genes are TRBV29-1 and TRBJ1-2; the D is unclear. The germline V and J ends were trimmed by 7 bases and 8 bases, with 17 bases remaining between them. CDR1 is SQVTM, CDR2 ANQGSEA, per germline. The CDR3 sequence is 12 residues long. Here the CDR3 reads CSEARDTWGYTF. The CDR3 DNA is TGCAGCGAGGCACGGGATACTTGGGGCTACACCTTC.

The chain has TRBV5-1 and TRBJ2-3, with 10 bases that match TRBD2. Trimming at V came to 2 bases and at J to 4 bases, leaving 10 bases not matched to a gene. Germline CDR1 and CDR2: SGHRS and YFSETQ. The CDR3 is made up of 17 amino acids. CDR3 sequence: CASSLLTSGIVSDTQYF. CDR3 sequence (DNA): TGCGCCAGCAGCTTACTAACTAGCGGGATTGTTTCAGATACGCAGTATTTT.

Only a few counts were recorded for this clone. The J gene is TRBJ2-1, the V gene TRBV5-6; TRBD2 matches at 7 bases. Per the germline V gene, CDR1 is SGHDT and CDR2 is YYEEEE. Trimming at V came to 4 bases and at J to 6 bases, leaving 16 bases not matched to a gene. This CDR3 contains 17 residues. CDR3: CASSGLKLREVANEQFF. The CDR3 DNA is TGTGCCAGCAGCGGACTAAAACTACGGGAGGTTGCCAATGAGCAGTTCTTC.